This T cell receptor (beta chain) was sequenced for a study of T-cell memory formation after mild COVID-19. Across the whole study: TCR clusters were mostly donor specific. Study conclusions and caveats: Clones contracting day 15 to 85 were balanced CD4/CD8; later expanders leaned CD4+. SARS-CoV-2 specificity was not confirmed for second-wave clones peaking on day 37.

The CDR3 covers 13 residues. Trimming took 1 base from V and 5 from J, leaving 7 bases between them. CDR1 SEHNR and CDR2 FQNEAQ come from the germline V gene (reference sequence). 5'RACE primed at constant segments yielded TCR alpha and TCR beta cDNA libraries bearing sample barcodes and UMIs. TCRdb reprocessed the 5' RACE reads via MiXCR and lists one record per CDR3 protein. The sample shows about 440,000 distinct CDR3 sequences, around 19% of them seen only once. This clonotype showed up many times. The antigen remains undetermined. The V gene is TRBV7-9, the J gene TRBJ2-3; D not certain. Source material: PBMCs or a T cell subset sorted from them (not recorded which). The sequence was collected from an adult woman who had mild COVID-19 (a few samples of this study predate the infection). Cell type and time point are not known. The CDR3 here is CASSLGGEDTQYF. The CDR3 DNA reads as TGTGCCAGCAGCTTAGGAGGAGAAGATACGCAGTATTTT.